This paragraph reports one T cell receptor beta chain. The antigen remains undetermined. The primer mix had 60 Vbeta and 13 Jbeta primers. Data came from immunoSEQ multiplex PCR; TCRdb stores just in-frame clones and leaves some out. Among 100,000 to 150,000 clones listed, under 90% were seen once. This entry comes from a study of cytomegalovirus exposure and HLA in healthy donors. Unrecorded immune exposure was likely among donors, who were nominally healthy when sampled. Study findings and constraints: As a later analysis showed, a missense DCLRE1C variant was linked to trimming of TCR beta V- and J-genes.

This CDR3 has 13 residues. V was shortened by 7 bases and J by 4 bases, with 13 bases between the two germline ends. Germline V gene lookup returns CDR1 MDHEN and CDR2 SYDVKM. The chain employs TRBV28 and TRBJ1-1; tentative D call: TRBD1 (6 bases). The sequenced sample consisted of PBMCs. The TCR originated in a woman aged 40 to 50 in good health and CMV-seronegative. Written as DNA, the CDR3 is TGTGCCAGCATCACAGGGTTTGGCACTGAAGCTTTCTTT. Translation: CASITGFGTEAFF.